One and the same sample provided the 26 T cell receptor beta chains below, sequenced in a study of T cell changes during pregnancy in multiple sclerosis. Using immunoSEQ multiplex PCR, the repertoire was profiled, and TCRdb retains in-frame clones only, with some absent. The sample has some 13,000 clones; around 86% are singletons. Sequenced material: CD8+ T cells from peripheral blood mononuclear cells, taken in the second trimester of pregnancy. Every receptor here comes from a female donor in good health, enrolled as a control in a pregnancy study.

The V and J genes are TRBV5-5 and TRBJ2-6; 11 bases agree with TRBD2. Germline CDR1 SGHKS, CDR2 YYEKEE (reference sequence). The V and J ends lost 6 bases and 1 base, in that order; junction bases with no gene match: 6. The CDR3 is 17 residues long. CDR3 DNA: TGTGCCAGCATCCCCGGGACTAGCGGTTCTGGGGCCAACGTCCTGACTTTC. Translation: CASIPGTSGSGANVLTF.

This chain joins TRBV10-3 and TRBJ1-1; tentatively, D is TRBD1 (5 bases). CDR1 is ENHRY, CDR2 SYGVKD, per germline. V lost 2 bases, J lost 6 bases, and 13 bases lay in between. This CDR3 has 14 amino acids. The CDR3 region has the DNA TGTGCCATCAGTGAGCCGGGGGAACTATCTGAAGCTTTCTTT. It yields the protein CAISEPGELSEAFF.

The V and J genes are TRBV5-1 and TRBJ1-2, with 10 bases aligning to TRBD1. The CDR3 runs 16 residues. Trimming at V came to 2 bases and at J to 8 bases, leaving 12 bases not matched to a gene. Germline V lookup: CDR1 SGHRS, CDR2 YFSETQ. The CDR3 loop reads CASSFGQGGVSAGYTF. The CDR3 DNA follows: TGCGCCAGCAGCTTCGGACAGGGGGGGGTTTCTGCGGGCTACACCTTC. Variable domain in full (rest from reference TRBV5-1 and TRBJ1-2): KAGVTQTPRYLIKTRGQQVTLSCSPISGHRSVSWYQQTPGQGLQFLFEYFSETQRNKGNFPGRFSGRQFSNSRSEMNVSTLELGDSALYLCASSFGQGGVSAGYTFGSGTRLTVV.

The V gene is TRBV6-5, the J gene TRBJ1-3; D perhaps matches TRBD1 (5 bases). V was shortened by 8 bases and J by 1 base, with 12 bases between the two germline ends. CDR1 and CDR2 (germline): MNHEY, SVGAGI. The CDR3 spans 14 residues. CDR3: CASSLRGSGNTIYF. CDR3 sequence (DNA): TGTGCCAGCTCACTGCGGGGGTCTGGAAACACCATATATTTT.

This clone was seen a handful of times. V is TRBV6-5 and J is TRBJ1-1; tentatively, D is TRBD1 (5 bases). The CDR3 is 13 residues long. The germline V and J ends were trimmed by 7 bases and 0 bases, with 9 bases remaining between them. Germline V gene lookup returns CDR1 MNHEY and CDR2 SVGAGI. The CDR3 region is CASKQGLNTEAFF. Written as DNA, the CDR3 is TGTGCCAGCAAGCAGGGTTTGAACACTGAAGCTTTCTTT.

This sequence joins TRBV6-6 and TRBJ2-7; D possibly corresponds to TRBD2 (6 bases). The CDR3 has 11 residues. Trimming shortened V by 8 bases and J by 2 bases, and 7 bases separated the two germline ends. Germline CDR1 is MNHNY and CDR2 is SVGAGI (reference sequence). CDR3 residues: CASAGPYEQYF. CDR3 nucleotides: TGTGCCAGCGCGGGGCCCTACGAGCAGTACTTC.

V is TRBV6-5 and J is TRBJ2-5, with D possibly being TRBD1 (6 bases). Germline lookup yields CDR1 MNHEY and CDR2 SVGAGI. V shed 8 bases and J shed 1 base, with 11 bases lying between them. The CDR3 runs to 13 residues. DNA of the CDR3: TGTGCCAGCGGACAGAGTCTCCAAGAGACCCAGTACTTC. This sequence encodes CASGQSLQETQYF.

Regarding this clone: In the same sample, other DNA sequences code for this CDR3. This chain connects TRBV20-1 to TRBJ2-7; D perhaps matches TRBD2 (6 bases). The CDR3 consists of 11 residues. CDR1 and CDR2 (germline): DFQATT, SNEGSKA (reference sequence). The V end was cut by 6 bases, the J end by 4 bases, with 10 bases between. CDR3 in DNA: TGCAGTGCAAGGGAGGTATACGAGCAGTACTTC. Protein: CSAREVYEQYF.

V and J are TRBV9 and TRBJ2-3; the D is unclear. Germline loops: CDR1 SGDLS, CDR2 YYNGEE. This CDR3 comprises 12 residues. The V end lost 4 bases, the J end lost 2 bases, and 5 bases lay between the germline ends. CDR3 DNA sequence: TGTGCCAGCAGCAACAACACAGATACGCAGTATTTT. Its translation is CASSNNTDTQYF.

The V gene is TRBV19, the J gene TRBJ2-7; 8 nucleotides line up with TRBD1. The germline V gene encodes CDR1 LNHDA and CDR2 SQIVND (reference sequence). The CDR3 has 14 residues. With 6 bases clipped from V and 2 bases from J, the junction kept 6 bases outside the gene matches. This chain's CDR3 is CASSLTGATYEQYF. CDR3 DNA: TGTGCCAGTAGCCTGACAGGGGCGACCTACGAGCAGTACTTC.

The chain joins TRBV6-5 to TRBJ2-1; possible D gene TRBD1, 5 bases. The CDR3 contains 13 residues. CDR1 and CDR2 from the germline V gene are MNHEY and SVGAGI. Trimming pared 8 bases from V and 9 bases from J, leaving 17 bases between. CDR3 protein: CASLAGYLGEQFF. CDR3 bases: TGTGCCAGCTTGGCAGGGTACTTAGGTGAGCAGTTCTTC.

CDR3 loop: CATFGGRGYTF. In DNA, the CDR3 is TGTGCCACCTTCGGGGGTCGTGGCTACACCTTC. The rearrangement uses TRBV19 and TRBJ1-2; possibly TRBD1 for D (5 bases). The CDR3 extends over 11 amino acids. The germline V and J ends were trimmed by 10 bases and 7 bases, with 13 bases remaining between them. Germline-derived CDR1 and CDR2 are LNHDA and SQIVND (reference sequence).

The chain is built from TRBV6-1 and TRBJ2-5; 8 nucleotides agree with TRBD2. There are 14 residues in the CDR3. Trimming removed 1 base from V and 7 bases from J; junction bases left unmatched: 5. The germline V gene has CDR1 MNHNS and CDR2 SASEGT. This CDR3 is CASSEGYGGGTQYF. The CDR3 DNA follows: TGTGCCAGCAGTGAAGGGTACGGGGGGGGGACCCAGTACTTC.

The rearrangement links TRBV6-1 to TRBJ2-3; 8 positions agree with TRBD1. The CDR3 runs to 15 residues. The germline gives CDR1 MNHNS, CDR2 SASEGT. V trimming: 1 base; J trimming: 1 base; junction bases outside the gene matches: 1. The CDR3 is CASSEETGGTDTQYF. CDR3 nucleotide sequence: TGTGCCAGCAGTGAAGAGACAGGGGGCACAGATACGCAGTATTTT.

This chain joins TRBV2 and TRBJ2-7, with unresolved D. The CDR3 has 12 residues. From germline, CDR1 is SNHLY and CDR2 FYNNEI. V was trimmed by 4 bases and J by 1 base, leaving 5 bases between them. CDR3 sequence: CASSGGSYEQYF. In DNA form, the CDR3 reads TGTGCCAGCAGTGGCGGTTCCTACGAGCAGTACTTC.

The rearrangement links TRBV27 to TRBJ1-1, with a possible D match to TRBD1 (6 bases). V lost 5 bases and J lost 2, with 12 bases in between. The CDR3 length is 14 residues. Germline CDR1 reads MNHEY; CDR2 reads SMNVEV (reference sequence). Here the CDR3 reads CASSLTGKNTEAFF. The CDR3 region has the DNA TGTGCCAGCAGTCTCACAGGGAAAAACACTGAAGCTTTCTTT.

The rearrangement links TRBV5-1 to TRBJ2-2; TRBD2 matches 7 bases. The V gene's germline CDR1 is SGHRS and CDR2 YFSETQ. Losses at the gene ends were 6 bases for V and 1 base for J; bases not matched to a gene: 9. CDR3 length: 16 residues. CDR3 DNA sequence: TGCGCCAGCACCATGGAACTAGCGTTGAACACCGGGGAGCTGTTTTTT. It translates to CASTMELALNTGELFF.

CDR3 region: CASSSGLTGELFF. In DNA form, the CDR3 reads TGTGCCAGCAGCTCAGGACTTACCGGGGAGCTGTTTTTT. The genes are TRBV13 and TRBJ2-2, with D possibly matching TRBD2 (5 bases). The V gene's germline CDR1 is PRHDT and CDR2 FYEKMQ (reference sequence). The CDR3 sequence is 13 residues long. The V end was cut by 4 bases, the J end by 5 bases, with 8 bases between.

This clone was seen a few times. The chain joins TRBV14 to TRBJ1-1, with D maybe TRBD1 (5 bases). Germline CDR1 SGHDN, CDR2 FVKESK. The CDR3 is 13 amino acids. V lost 4 bases and J 10 bases, leaving 16 bases between the germline ends. The CDR3 region has the DNA TGTGCCAGCAGCCCTCACAGGTCAGGGTTAGCTTTCTTT. Protein product: CASSPHRSGLAFF.

V gene TRBV15 combines with J gene TRBJ1-1; D not resolved. Looked up from germline, CDR1 is LNHNV and CDR2 is YYDKDF (reference sequence). There are 13 residues in the CDR3. The ends were cut back, 3 bases at V and 1 base at J, with 6 bases in the middle. The CDR3 sequence is CATSSHGNTEAFF. In DNA form, the CDR3 reads TGTGCCACCAGCAGCCACGGGAACACTGAAGCTTTCTTT.

The V and J genes are TRBV5-1 and TRBJ2-7; 8 nucleotides align to TRBD1. The germline gives CDR1 SGHRS, CDR2 YFSETQ. This CDR3 is 13 amino acids long. Trimming took 7 bases from V and 5 from J; bases not matched to a gene: 8. CDR3 loop: CASLEDRGHEQYF. The DNA for the CDR3 is TGCGCCAGCCTCGAAGACAGGGGCCACGAGCAGTACTTC. The full variable domain, completed using reference TRBV5-1 and TRBJ2-7, is KAGVTQTPRYLIKTRGQQVTLSCSPISGHRSVSWYQQTPGQGLQFLFEYFSETQRNKGNFPGRFSGRQFSNSRSEMNVSTLELGDSALYLCASLEDRGHEQYFGPGTRLTVT.

The CDR3 DNA is TGCGCCAGCAAGGGACAGGACTTTTTCGGGGAAAAACTGTTTTTT. Protein product: CASKGQDFFGEKLFF. The chain has TRBV4-3 and TRBJ1-4, with TRBD1 matching over 8 bases. This CDR3 region has 15 residues. V shed 7 bases and J 8 bases; nucleotides not matched to a gene: 12. Looked up from germline, CDR1 is LGHNA and CDR2 is YSLEER.

The V gene is TRBV7-6, the J gene TRBJ2-7; TRBD1 is a possible D gene (6 bases). Germline values: CDR1 SGHVS, CDR2 FNYEAQ. The CDR3 totals 13 residues. Trimming removed 3 bases from V and 4 bases from J, with 10 bases in between. The CDR3 region is CASSFGDTYEQYF. CDR3 DNA: TGTGCCAGCAGCTTCGGGGACACATACGAGCAGTACTTC.

The chain couples TRBV19 to TRBJ2-5; TRBD1 matches at 7 bases. The CDR3 covers 14 residues. Germline V lookup: CDR1 LNHDA, CDR2 SQIVND (reference sequence). V trimming: 5 bases; J trimming: 5 bases; junction bases outside the gene matches: 8. The CDR3: CASSPSTGWETQYF. The CDR3 DNA sequence: TGTGCCAGTAGTCCCTCGACAGGGTGGGAGACCCAGTACTTC.

The chain couples TRBV30 to TRBJ1-1; tentatively, D is TRBD1 (5 bases). Trimming shortened V by 0 bases and J by 5 bases, and 7 bases separated the two germline ends. The germline CDR1 and CDR2 sequences are GTSNPN and SVGIG (reference sequence). There are 12 residues in the CDR3. Here the CDR3 reads CAWSVGDTEAFF. Here the CDR3 DNA reads TGTGCCTGGAGTGTAGGGGATACTGAAGCTTTCTTT.

By sample fraction, this clone is medium-sized. This sequence joins TRBV7-9 and TRBJ1-6; perhaps TRBD1 as D (5 bases). The CDR3 loop spans 13 amino acids. The germline gives CDR1 SEHNR, CDR2 FQNEAQ (reference sequence). Trimming took off 5 bases at V and 9 bases at J, with 11 bases between the two ends. CDR3 loop: CASSEIQGSPLHF. The DNA for the CDR3 is TGTGCCAGCAGCGAAATCCAGGGTTCACCCCTCCACTTT.